This section outlines one TCR beta chain sequence together with its context. This sample is part of a study of blood T cell repertoires in COVID-19. Across the study: From the United States, Italy and Spain came samples of acute and convalescent COVID-19. PBMCs, B-cell-depleted T cells, or T cells provided the cDNA or gDNA that made up the material.

Authors' processing steps: Nucleated cell number was recorded as an estimate derived from reference gene primer amplification. Using immunoSEQ multiplex PCR, the repertoire was profiled, and TCRdb retains in-frame clones only, with some absent. V and J calls and clone size are copied from that table; D and trimming were computed from the DNA. The table shows a few hundred thousand clones, with roughly 85% occurring only once. V shed 5 bases and J 3 bases; nucleotides not matched to a gene: 7. CDR1 SGHAT and CDR2 FQNNGV come from the germline V gene. This CDR3 has 14 residues. The chain has TRBV11-2 and TRBJ2-7, with 7 bases that match TRBD1. Source material: peripheral blood. The source of this sequence is a woman aged 18-29 years with acute or convalescent COVID-19. CDR3 sequence: CASSGSPGGYEQYF. CDR3 nucleotide sequence: TGTGCCAGCAGCGGGAGTCCAGGGGGCTACGAGCAGTACTTC.